This TCR beta chain is drawn from a study of T-cell reconstitution after alpha-beta-depleted transplantation in children. Preparation of the TCRbeta library involved a method that used unique molecular identifiers. TCRdb passed the PCR reads through MiXCR, listing each CDR3 protein once. This table has about 260,000 distinct CDR3 sequences, around 8% appearing once. This clonotype showed up many times. Germline V CDR1 and CDR2: SQVTM, ANQGSEA. The CDR3 runs 13 residues. The J segment lost 3 bases and the V segment lost 7 bases, leaving 7 bases of the junction unmatched. This chain links TRBV29-1 with TRBJ2-7; 9 positions agree with TRBD1. The sequence was collected from a male patient younger than 18 who had a stem cell transplant for acute lymphoblastic leukemia, so the T cells may come from the graft donor. This specimen was PBMCs, mostly from graft donor cells, taken 180 days after TCRalphabeta/CD19-depleted stem cell transplant. CDR3 protein: CSAWGQGNYEQYF. Here the CDR3 DNA reads TGCAGCGCGTGGGGACAGGGCAACTACGAGCAGTACTTC.